The 13 T cell receptor beta chains below all came from one sample that was sequenced in a study of blood T cell repertoires in COVID-19. The protocol was immunoSEQ multiplex PCR, while the TCRdb copy is restricted to in-frame clones and leaves out a portion. The data show a few hundred thousand clones, approximately 86% seen once. Input material: peripheral blood. The receptors originated from a woman aged 70 to 79 with active or convalescent COVID-19.

The chain links TRBV29-1 to TRBJ2-3, with a weak D call TRBD2 (6 bases). V shed 3 bases and J shed 2 bases, with 15 bases lying between them. The CDR3 covers 15 residues. The V gene's germline CDR1 is SQVTM and CDR2 ANQGSEA. The CDR3 DNA reads as TGCAGCGTTGACCGTCCTAGCGATTACACAGATACGCAGTATTTT. Amino acid sequence: CSVDRPSDYTDTQYF.

V is TRBV6-5 and J is TRBJ2-3; D is unresolved. The germline gives CDR1 MNHEY, CDR2 SVGAGI. This CDR3 is 13 amino acids long. In DNA form, the CDR3 reads TGTGCTAGTCATTATCAACCCACAGATACGCAGTATTTT. Translation: CASHYQPTDTQYF.

The V call is TRBV7-9, the J call TRBJ1-6; 11 bases match TRBD1. Germline CDR1 SEHNR, CDR2 FQNEAQ (reference sequence). The CDR3 length is 16 residues. For the CDR3, the DNA is TGTGCAACCGAGGACAGGGGGCTTACCAATAATTCACCCCTCCACTTT. Translating it yields CATEDRGLTNNSPLHF.

This rearrangement joins TRBV7-8 to TRBJ2-5, with a tentative D call TRBD1 (6 bases). Germline V gives CDR1 SGHVS, CDR2 FQNEAQ. The CDR3 is 14 amino acids. V lost 3 bases and J 2 bases, leaving 10 bases between the germline ends. CDR3 sequence (DNA): TGTGCCAGCAGCTTCGGGACAAGACAAGAGACCCAGTACTTC. Amino acid sequence: CASSFGTRQETQYF.

The chain combines TRBV18 with TRBJ2-2; TRBD1 matches at 7 bases. Per germline, CDR1 KGHSH and CDR2 LQKENI. Trimming cost V 4 bases and J 1 base; bases outside gene matches: 6. The CDR3 totals 16 residues. The DNA for the CDR3 is TGTGCCAGCTCACACTTTGGACAGGAGAACACCGGGGAGCTGTTTTTT. Translation gives CASSHFGQENTGELFF.

This clone was recorded only once. This sequence joins TRBV24-1 and TRBJ1-2; D remains ambiguous. Germline V lookup: CDR1 KGHDR, CDR2 SFDVKD. This CDR3 is 13 amino acids long. V was trimmed by 3 bases and J by 4 bases, leaving 8 bases between them. The CDR3 protein is CATSDPLSYGYTF. For the CDR3, the DNA is TGTGCCACCAGTGATCCCCTGTCCTATGGCTACACCTTC.

Here the CDR3 reads CATSPFGGNNQPQHF. The CDR3 nucleotides read TGTGCCACCAGCCCCTTCGGAGGGAACAATCAGCCCCAGCATTTT. The chain links TRBV15 to TRBJ1-5; unclear D gene. Deletions cut 5 bases from V and 3 bases from J, with 14 bases between. CDR3 length equals 15 residues. CDR1 and CDR2 (germline): LNHNV, YYDKDF (reference sequence). Looking up the rest from reference TRBV15 and TRBJ1-5 gives the full variable domain: DAMVIQNPRYQVTQFGKPVTLSCSQTLNHNVMYWYQQKSSQAPKLLFHYYDKDFNNEADTPDNFQSRRPNTSFCFLDIRSPGLGDTAMYLCATSPFGGNNQPQHFGDGTRLSIL.

This clone was found a few times. J is TRBJ1-3 and V is TRBV1. TRBV1 is described as a pseudogene. The CDR3 runs 20 residues. CDR3 DNA: TGCACCAGCAGCCAAGAATCGAGTGTAATCCACCTAAGCTCTGGAAACACCATATATTTT. Its translation is CTSSQESSVIHLSSGNTIYF.

This clone appeared once. The rearrangement joins TRBV6-2 or TRBV6-3 to TRBJ2-1; 8 bases map to TRBD2. The CDR3 loop spans 19 amino acids. Germline CDR1 MNHEY, CDR2 SVGEGT. With V trimmed by 1 base and J by 7 bases, 18 bases remained unmatched. In DNA, the CDR3 is TGTGCCAGCAGTTACTTTAAAGCGAGCGGGGGAGGTAAAAGGAATGAGCAGTTCTTC. Translating gives CASSYFKASGGGKRNEQFF.

The J gene is TRBJ2-5, the V gene TRBV7-3; D unclear. The CDR3 contains 15 residues. Germline V gene lookup returns CDR1 SGHTA and CDR2 FQGTGA. Between the trimmed V and J ends, which lost 2 bases and 5 bases, there was a span of 15 bases. CDR3: CASSLFSTLRETQYF. The CDR3 DNA reads TGTGCCAGCAGCTTATTTTCGACACTTCGGGAGACCCAGTACTTC.

The V call is TRBV4-2, the J call TRBJ2-1; D possibly corresponds to TRBD2 (5 bases). Germline assignment: CDR1 LGHNA and CDR2 YNFKEQ. The length of the CDR3 is 15 residues. Trimming stripped 4 bases from V and 4 bases from J, with 14 bases between. The CDR3 sequence: CASSLEGSLYNEQFF. DNA of the CDR3: TGTGCCAGCAGCCTCGAGGGTTCTTTGTACAATGAGCAGTTCTTC.

This chain uses TRBV11-1 with TRBJ1-2; D call uncertain. Germline loops: CDR1 SGHAT, CDR2 FQDESV (reference sequence). The CDR3 has 14 amino acids. Trimming removed 1 base from V and 8 bases from J, with 14 bases in between. CDR3 amino acids: CASSLDGKDEGYTF. CDR3 bases: TGTGCCAGCAGCTTAGACGGGAAGGACGAAGGCTACACCTTC. Variable domain in full (rest from reference TRBV11-1 and TRBJ1-2): EAEVAQSPRYKITEKSQAVAFWCDPISGHATLYWYRQILGQGPELLVQFQDESVVDDSQLPKDRFSAERLKGVDSTLKIQPAELGDSAMYLCASSLDGKDEGYTFGSGTRLTVV.

The chain recombines TRBV19 with TRBJ2-6; no reliable D call. The CDR3 runs to 14 residues. V lost 2 bases, J lost 2 bases, and 4 bases lay in between. The germline gives CDR1 LNHDA, CDR2 SQIVND (reference sequence). In nucleotides, the CDR3 is TGTGCCAGTAGTATACAGGCTGGGGCCAACGTCCTGACTTTC. As protein: CASSIQAGANVLTF.